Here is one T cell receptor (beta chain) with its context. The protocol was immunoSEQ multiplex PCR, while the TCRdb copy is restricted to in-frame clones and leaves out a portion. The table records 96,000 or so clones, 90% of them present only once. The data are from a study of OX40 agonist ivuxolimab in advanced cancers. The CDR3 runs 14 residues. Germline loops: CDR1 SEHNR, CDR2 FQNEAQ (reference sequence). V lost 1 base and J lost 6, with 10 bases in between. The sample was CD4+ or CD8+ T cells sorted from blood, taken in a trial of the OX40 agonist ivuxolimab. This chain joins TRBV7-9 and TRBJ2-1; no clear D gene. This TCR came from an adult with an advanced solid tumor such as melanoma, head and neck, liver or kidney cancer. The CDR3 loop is CASSLEFTFNEQFF. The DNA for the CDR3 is TGTGCCAGCAGCTTAGAGTTCACCTTCAATGAGCAGTTCTTC. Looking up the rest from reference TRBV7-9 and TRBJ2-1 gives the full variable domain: DTGVSQNPRHKITKRGQNVTFRCDPISEHNRLYWYRQTLGQGPEFLTYFQNEAQLEKSRLLSDRFSAERPKGSFSTLEIQRTEQGDSAMYLCASSLEFTFNEQFFGPGTRLTVL.